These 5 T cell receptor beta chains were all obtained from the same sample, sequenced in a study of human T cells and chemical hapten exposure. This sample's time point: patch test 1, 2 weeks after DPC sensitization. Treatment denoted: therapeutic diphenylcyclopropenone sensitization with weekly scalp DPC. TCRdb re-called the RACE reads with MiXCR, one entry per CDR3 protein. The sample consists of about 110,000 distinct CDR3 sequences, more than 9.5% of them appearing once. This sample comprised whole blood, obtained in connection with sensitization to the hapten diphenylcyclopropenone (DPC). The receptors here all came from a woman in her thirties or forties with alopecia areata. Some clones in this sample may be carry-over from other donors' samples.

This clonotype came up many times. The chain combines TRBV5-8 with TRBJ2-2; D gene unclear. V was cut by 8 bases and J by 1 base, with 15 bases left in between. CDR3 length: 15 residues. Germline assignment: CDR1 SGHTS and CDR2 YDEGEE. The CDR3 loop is CASPRPLLNTGELFF. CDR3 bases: TGTGCCAGTCCTAGGCCTCTTTTGAACACCGGGGAGCTGTTTTTT.

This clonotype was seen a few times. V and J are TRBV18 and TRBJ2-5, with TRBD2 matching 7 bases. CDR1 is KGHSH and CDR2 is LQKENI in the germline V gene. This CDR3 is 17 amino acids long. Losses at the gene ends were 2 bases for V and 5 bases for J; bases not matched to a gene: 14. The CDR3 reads CASSPRVGSSGMETQYF. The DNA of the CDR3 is TGTGCCAGCTCACCAAGAGTGGGTTCAAGCGGGATGGAGACCCAGTACTTC. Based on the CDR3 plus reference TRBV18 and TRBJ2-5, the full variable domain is NAGVMQNPRHLVRRRGQEARLRCSPMKGHSHVYWYRQLPEEGLKFMVYLQKENIIDESGMPKERFSAEFPKEGPSILRIQQVVRGDSAAYFCASSPRVGSSGMETQYFGPGTRLLVL.

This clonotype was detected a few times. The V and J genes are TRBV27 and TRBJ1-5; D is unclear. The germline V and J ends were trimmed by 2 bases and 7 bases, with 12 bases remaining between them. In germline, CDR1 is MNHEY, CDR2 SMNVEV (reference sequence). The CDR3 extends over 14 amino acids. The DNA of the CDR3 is TGTGCCAGCAGTTTAGCTCCATCGGGCCAGCCCCAGCATTTT. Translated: CASSLAPSGQPQHF.

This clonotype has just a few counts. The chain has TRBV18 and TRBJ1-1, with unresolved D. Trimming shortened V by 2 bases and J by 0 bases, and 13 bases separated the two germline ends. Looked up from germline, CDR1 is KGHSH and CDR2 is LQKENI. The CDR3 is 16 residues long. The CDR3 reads CASSPFSPGMNTEAFF. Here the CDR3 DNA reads TGTGCCAGCTCACCATTCAGCCCCGGGATGAACACTGAAGCTTTCTTT.

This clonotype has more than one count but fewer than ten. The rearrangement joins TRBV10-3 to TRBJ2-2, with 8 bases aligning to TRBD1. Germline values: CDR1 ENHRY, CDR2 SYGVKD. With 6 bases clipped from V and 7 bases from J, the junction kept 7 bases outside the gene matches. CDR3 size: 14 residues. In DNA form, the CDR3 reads TGTGCCATCAGATACAGGGGGGACAGCGGGGAGCTGTTTTTT. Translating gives CAIRYRGDSGELFF.